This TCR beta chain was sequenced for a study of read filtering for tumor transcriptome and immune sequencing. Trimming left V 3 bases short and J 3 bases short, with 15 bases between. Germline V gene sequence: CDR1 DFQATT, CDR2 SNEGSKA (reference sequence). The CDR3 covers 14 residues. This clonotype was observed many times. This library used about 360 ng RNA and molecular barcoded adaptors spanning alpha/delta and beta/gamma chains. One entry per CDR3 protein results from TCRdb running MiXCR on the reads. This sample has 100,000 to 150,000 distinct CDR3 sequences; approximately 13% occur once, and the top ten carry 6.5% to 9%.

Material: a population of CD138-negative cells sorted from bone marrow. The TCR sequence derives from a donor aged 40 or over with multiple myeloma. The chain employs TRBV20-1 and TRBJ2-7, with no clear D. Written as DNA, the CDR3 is TGCAGTGCTAGTCCTTGCGGAAGGAGCTACGAGCAGTACTTC. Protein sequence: CSASPCGRSYEQYF.